The source of this TCR beta chain is a study of CD8+CD57+ T cells in acquired aplastic anemia. Study-level findings and limits: Patients and controls had in common approximately 28 CD8+ CDR3 sequences.

CDR3 and TCR beta VDJ profiling relied on genomic DNA as the template. TCRdb itself ran the reads through MiXCR, one entry per CDR3 protein. Counted here are roughly 250,000 distinct CDR3 sequences, approximately 50% occurring once; the ten biggest clones make up 7.8%. Patients selected for sequencing had displayed CD8+CD57+ cell expansion by flow cytometry. Every patient had severe acquired aplastic anemia. This clonotype was detected many times. Antigen unknown. Germline CDR1 and CDR2: DFQATT and SNEGSKA (reference sequence). This CDR3 spans 14 amino acids. The V gene lost 4 bases and the J gene lost 3 bases, with 15 bases spanning the gap.

This chain connects TRBV20-1 to TRBJ1-1; the D gene is possibly TRBD1 (5 bases). The sequence derives from a human donor with aplastic anemia. The material sequenced was sorted CD4+, CD8+, or CD8+CD57+ T cells (not recorded which) from PBMCs. The CDR3 nucleotides are TGCAGTGCTAAGTCGGAGGAAGGGGACACTGAAGCTTTCTTT. Encoded protein: CSAKSEEGDTEAFF.